Given below is one T cell receptor (beta chain) in context. This record comes from a study of blood T cell repertoires in COVID-19. Overall study context: Italy, Spain and the United States were the sources of the convalescent and acute COVID-19 samples. The cDNA or gDNA used as material had been derived from T cells, B-cell-depleted T cells, or PBMCs.

The length of the CDR3 is 14 residues. The J segment lost 5 bases and the V segment lost 5 bases, leaving 3 bases of the junction unmatched. The germline gives CDR1 SGHDN, CDR2 FVKESK. Authors' methods: It was from reference gene primer amplification that nucleated cell counts were estimated. TCRdb's copy holds only in-frame clones and misses some; the assay was immunoSEQ multiplex PCR. V, J and clone size derive from that table, while D and trimming were established from the DNA sequence. The sample includes 100,000 or so clones, over 75% of them seen just once. The clonotype was recovered from a man between 45 and 60 years old with acute or convalescent COVID-19. The sequencing input was peripheral blood. This rearrangement joins TRBV14 to TRBJ2-7, with TRBD2 matching over 13 bases. CDR3 loop: CASSWTSGGNEQYF. Here the CDR3 DNA reads TGTGCCAGCAGCTGGACTAGCGGGGGCAACGAGCAGTACTTC.